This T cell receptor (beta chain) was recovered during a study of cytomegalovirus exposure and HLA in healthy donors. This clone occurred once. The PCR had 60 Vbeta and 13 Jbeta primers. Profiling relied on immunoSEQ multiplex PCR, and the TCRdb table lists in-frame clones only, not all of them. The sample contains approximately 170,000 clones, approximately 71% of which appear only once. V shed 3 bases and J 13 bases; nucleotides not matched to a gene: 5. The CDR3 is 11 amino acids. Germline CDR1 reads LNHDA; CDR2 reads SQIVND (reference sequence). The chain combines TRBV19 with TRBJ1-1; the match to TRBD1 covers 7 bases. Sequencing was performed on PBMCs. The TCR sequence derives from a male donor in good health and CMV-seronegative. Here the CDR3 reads CASSMGQRRFF. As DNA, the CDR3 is TGTGCCAGTAGTATGGGACAGAGGCGTTTCTTT. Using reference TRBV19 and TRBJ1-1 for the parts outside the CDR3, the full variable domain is DGGITQSPKYLFRKEGQNVTLSCEQNLNHDAMYWYRQDPGQGLRLIYYSQIVNDFQKGDIAEGYSVSREKKESFPLTVTSAQKNPTAFYLCASSMGQRRFFGQGTRLTVV.